The entry below gives a single T cell receptor beta chain sequence along with its context. This record belongs to a study of blood T cell repertoires in COVID-19. Study-level information: Researchers got acute and convalescent COVID-19 samples from the United States, Italy and Spain. T cells, B-cell-depleted T cells, or PBMCs supplied cDNA or gDNA.

In the original processing: Estimates of nucleated cell counts were drawn from the amplification of reference gene primers. TCRdb's copy holds only in-frame clones and misses some; the assay was immunoSEQ multiplex PCR. D and trimming come from the DNA, and the V and J calls and clone size come from that table. The data show 200,000 to 250,000 clones, 83% seen once. Those enrolled in Seattle joined during active infection and were followed longitudinally afterward. The sequence was obtained from a woman in her thirties with COVID-19, enrolled during active disease. The sequenced sample was peripheral blood.

CDR3 loop: CAIGTANEKLFF. As DNA, the CDR3 is TGTGCCATCGGGACAGCTAATGAAAAACTGTTTTTT. This chain links TRBV10-3 with TRBJ1-4; 7 bases are shared with TRBD1. There are 12 residues in the CDR3. V lost 8 bases, J lost 3 bases, and 0 bases stayed unmatched. Germline V gene sequence: CDR1 ENHRY, CDR2 SYGVKD.